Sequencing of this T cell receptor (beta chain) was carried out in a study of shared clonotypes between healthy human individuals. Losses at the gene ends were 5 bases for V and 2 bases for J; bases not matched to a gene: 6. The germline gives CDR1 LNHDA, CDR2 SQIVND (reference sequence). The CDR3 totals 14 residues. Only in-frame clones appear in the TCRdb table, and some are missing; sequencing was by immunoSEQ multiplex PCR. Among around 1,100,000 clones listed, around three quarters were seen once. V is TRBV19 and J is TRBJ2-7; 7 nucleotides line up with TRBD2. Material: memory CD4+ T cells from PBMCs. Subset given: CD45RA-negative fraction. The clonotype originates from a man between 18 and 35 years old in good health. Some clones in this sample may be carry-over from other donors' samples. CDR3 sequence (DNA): TGTGCCAGTAGTTTTCGGGAGGCCACCTACGAGCAGTACTTC. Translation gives CASSFREATYEQYF.